The 26 T cell receptor beta chains reported below all come from one sample, sequenced in a study of blood T cell repertoires in COVID-19. Profiling relied on immunoSEQ multiplex PCR, and the TCRdb table lists in-frame clones only, not all of them. In the table there are 50,000 to 75,000 clones, around four fifths of which are singletons. Sequenced sample: peripheral blood. The receptors were gathered from a man between 60 and 75 years old with COVID-19, enrolled during active disease.

This clone was recorded a few times. This sequence joins TRBV5-4 and TRBJ2-7; 16 positions match TRBD2. V was clipped by 3 bases and J by 6 bases; unmatched bases: 3. The V gene's germline CDR1 is SGHNT and CDR2 YYREEE (reference sequence). CDR3 length equals 15 residues. CDR3 in amino acids: CASSSGLAGGREQYF. CDR3 in DNA: TGTGCCAGCAGCTCGGGACTAGCGGGGGGGCGCGAGCAGTACTTC.

The V call is TRBV29-1, the J call TRBJ2-2; TRBD1 is a possible D gene (5 bases). V gave up 6 bases and J gave up 5 bases, with 7 bases separating them. Germline V gene sequence: CDR1 SQVTM, CDR2 ANQGSEA. The CDR3 covers 11 residues. The CDR3, as DNA: TGCAGCGTCCAGGGTACCGGGGAGCTGTTTTTT. Protein sequence: CSVQGTGELFF.

This clone was observed a single time. The V and J genes are TRBV12-3 or TRBV12-4 and TRBJ2-3; D is perhaps TRBD1 (5 bases). This CDR3 contains 13 residues. Trimming removed 6 bases at V and 4 bases at J, with 11 bases between. As DNA, the CDR3 is TGTGCCAGCAGGCTAACAGGATCAGATACGCAGTATTTT. It yields the protein CASRLTGSDTQYF.

This chain joins TRBV28 and TRBJ1-2; the match to TRBD1 covers 7 bases. The germline V gene has CDR1 MDHEN and CDR2 SYDVKM. The trim removed 5 bases at V and 3 bases at J, leaving 6 bases unmatched. The CDR3 extends over 14 amino acids. CDR3 amino acids: CASSVTGTHYGYTF. The CDR3 bases are TGTGCCAGCAGTGTGACAGGGACCCACTATGGCTACACCTTC.

The J gene is TRBJ2-7, the V gene TRBV4-1; the match to TRBD1 covers 7 bases. The germline V gene has CDR1 MGHRA and CDR2 YSYEKL. The CDR3 is made up of 17 amino acids. J gave up 3 bases and V 4 bases, and 15 bases lay outside the gene matches. The CDR3 DNA sequence: TGCGCCAGCAGCCTTCGTCTACAGGGGACCCTTAACTACGAGCAGTACTTC. As protein: CASSLRLQGTLNYEQYF.

The V call is TRBV6-6, the J call TRBJ2-7, with a tentative D call TRBD1 (6 bases). V was pared by 5 bases and J by 2 bases, with 19 bases between. CDR3 length equals 16 residues. Germline loops: CDR1 MNHNY, CDR2 SVGAGI (reference sequence). The CDR3 sequence: CASSLQQGTVTYEQYF. The CDR3, as DNA: TGTGCCAGCAGTCTACAGCAGGGGACGGTTACCTACGAGCAGTACTTC.

This clone was detected only once. The J gene is TRBJ1-2, the V gene TRBV29-1; D may be TRBD1 (5 bases). The CDR3 loop spans 12 amino acids. V was pared by 1 base and J by 6 bases, with 9 bases between. Germline V gene sequence: CDR1 SQVTM, CDR2 ANQGSEA. The CDR3 DNA reads TGCAGCGTTGAAGCAGGGTGGGATGGCTACACCTTC. Amino acids: CSVEAGWDGYTF.

The chain is built from TRBV3-1 (or the pseudogene TRBV3-2) and TRBJ2-7; the D gene is possibly TRBD1 (5 bases). Trimming shortened V by 0 bases and J by 3 bases, and 12 bases separated the two germline ends. Germline V CDR1 and CDR2: LGHDT, YNNKEL (reference sequence). The CDR3 is 15 residues long. This CDR3 reads CASSQEGRAYYEQYF. DNA for the CDR3: TGTGCCAGCAGCCAAGAAGGCAGGGCTTACTACGAGCAGTACTTC.

This clone has only one observation. The V call is TRBV18, the J call TRBJ2-1; 7 bases are shared with TRBD2. The CDR3 spans 14 residues. After removal of 5 bases from V and 8 bases from J, the junction contained 9 bases not matched to a gene. Germline V gene data show CDR1 as KGHSH and CDR2 as LQKENI. The DNA for the CDR3 is TGTGCCAGCTCAGTCGGGAGGCAGGCCGATGAGCAGTTCTTC. This sequence encodes CASSVGRQADEQFF.

As for this clone: Since no conserved phenylalanine or tryptophan closes the CDR3, a read error is the likely cause. The limits of the CDR3 on the DNA are not certain, so only TCRdb's listed CDR3 is given. The V gene is TRBV24-1, the J gene TRBJ1-1. Germline V CDR1 and CDR2: KGHDR, SFDVKD. The CDR3 spans 8 amino acids, including both terminal residues. CDR3 region: CATPRGLD.

V is TRBV29-1 and J is TRBJ1-2; weak D call: TRBD1 (6 bases). The V gene's germline CDR1 is SQVTM and CDR2 ANQGSEA. The CDR3 is 11 amino acids. V was pared by 7 bases and J by 5 bases, with 11 bases between. CDR3 in amino acids: CSGGQLYGYTF. CDR3 DNA sequence: TGCAGCGGCGGACAGCTTTATGGCTACACCTTC.

This clone has just a few counts. The chain combines TRBV11-2 with TRBJ1-3, with a possible D match to TRBD1 (5 bases). CDR1 is SGHAT, CDR2 FQNNGV, per germline. Trimming removed 2 bases from V and 3 bases from J, with 11 bases in between. The CDR3 is made up of 15 amino acids. CDR3 bases: TGTGCCAGCAGCTTACAGGGTAGCGGTGGAAACACCATATATTTT. Translating gives CASSLQGSGGNTIYF.

J is TRBJ2-5 and V is TRBV11-2; 8 bases match TRBD1. This CDR3 has 15 residues. Germline lookup yields CDR1 SGHAT and CDR2 FQNNGV. Trimming cost V 6 bases and J 1 base; bases outside gene matches: 7. CDR3 sequence reads: CASSFRGPTQETQYF. For the CDR3, the DNA is TGTGCCAGCAGTTTCAGGGGGCCAACCCAAGAGACCCAGTACTTC.

The chain combines TRBV10-1 with TRBJ1-4, with D unresolved. Trimming cost V 9 bases and J 2 bases, with 16 bases left between them. The CDR3 length is 15 residues. Germline V gives CDR1 WNHNN, CDR2 SYGVQD (reference sequence). The CDR3 here is CASQPREQTNEKLFF. CDR3 DNA: TGCGCCAGTCAACCAAGAGAACAGACTAATGAAAAACTGTTTTTT.

This rearrangement joins TRBV24-1 to TRBJ2-7; TRBD2 matches 12 bases. The V segment lost 5 bases and the J segment 0 bases; nucleotides outside the gene matches: 4. The CDR3 runs to 16 residues. In germline, CDR1 is KGHDR, CDR2 SFDVKD. CDR3 sequence (DNA): TGTGCCACCAGTGCGCCTAGCGGGAGGGTCTCCTACGAGCAGTACTTC. Translating gives CATSAPSGRVSYEQYF.

As concerns this clone: Additional DNA sequences in this sample encode the identical CDR3. J is TRBJ2-1 and V is TRBV5-4; 8 nucleotides agree with TRBD2. The J segment lost 4 bases and the V segment lost 0 bases, leaving 3 bases of the junction unmatched. Germline V lookup: CDR1 SGHNT, CDR2 YYREEE (reference sequence). The CDR3 sequence is 15 residues long. CDR3 nucleotide sequence: TGTGCCAGCAGCTTGGGCGCGGGGGGTTACAATGAGCAGTTCTTC. It yields the protein CASSLGAGGYNEQFF.

J is TRBJ1-1 and V is TRBV28, with TRBD1 matching over 8 bases. The CDR3 has 14 residues. Trimming removed 5 bases from V and 4 bases from J; junction bases left unmatched: 6. Germline loops: CDR1 MDHEN, CDR2 SYDVKM. CDR3 residues: CASSHRGFVTEAFF. The CDR3 nucleotides are TGTGCCAGCAGTCACAGGGGGTTTGTCACTGAAGCTTTCTTT.

The chain carries TRBV6-5 and TRBJ2-7; 9 nucleotides agree with TRBD1. Looked up from germline, CDR1 is MNHEY and CDR2 is SVGAGI. The trim removed 6 bases at V and 7 bases at J, leaving 7 bases unmatched. This CDR3 region has 13 residues. The CDR3: CASREDRGWEQYF. The CDR3, as DNA: TGTGCCAGCAGGGAGGACAGGGGCTGGGAGCAGTACTTC.

This chain connects TRBV30 to TRBJ1-6; tentatively, D is TRBD1 (6 bases). The CDR3 totals 13 residues. Germline V gene data show CDR1 as GTSNPN and CDR2 as SVGIG (reference sequence). The ends were cut back, 5 bases at V and 8 bases at J, with 13 bases in the middle. Here the CDR3 DNA reads TGTGCCTGGCAAGGGGAGGGGGATTCACCCCTCCACTTT. Its translation: CAWQGEGDSPLHF.

The chain joins TRBV5-4 to TRBJ2-5, with 10 bases aligning to TRBD1. Germline trimming cut 4 bases from V and 5 bases from J; bases unmatched to any gene: 5. In germline, CDR1 is SGHNT, CDR2 YYREEE (reference sequence). The length of the CDR3 is 14 residues. The CDR3 coding sequence is TGTGCCAGCAGCGAGACAGGGGGCGGTGAGACCCAGTACTTC. It codes for CASSETGGGETQYF.

The rearrangement joins TRBV2 to TRBJ2-3, with D uncertain. Germline CDR1 and CDR2: SNHLY and FYNNEI. With 7 bases removed from V and 6 bases from J, the gap between germline ends came to 8 bases. This CDR3 is built from 11 residues. In DNA, the CDR3 is TGTGCCAGCAAACAAACGGATACGCAGTATTTT. It specifies CASKQTDTQYF.

This rearrangement joins TRBV6-5 to TRBJ2-1, with D unclear. Trimming took 1 base from V and 0 from J, leaving 7 bases between them. CDR1 MNHEY and CDR2 SVGAGI come from the germline V gene. This CDR3 has 15 residues. CDR3 DNA sequence: TGTGCCAGCAGTTACTTCACAAGCTCCTACAATGAGCAGTTCTTC. As protein: CASSYFTSSYNEQFF.

The chain couples TRBV19 to TRBJ1-2; no definite D call. The germline V gene encodes CDR1 LNHDA and CDR2 SQIVND (reference sequence). V lost 0 bases and J lost 0, with 5 bases in between. CDR3 length: 14 amino acids. The CDR3 DNA sequence: TGTGCCAGTAGTATAGAGGTAGCTAACTATGGCTACACCTTC. This encodes CASSIEVANYGYTF.

The chain recombines TRBV7-9 with TRBJ2-2; no clear D gene. Trimming shortened V by 3 bases and J by 3 bases, and 5 bases separated the two germline ends. Germline-derived CDR1 and CDR2 are SEHNR and FQNEAQ (reference sequence). This CDR3 is built from 13 residues. This chain's CDR3 is CASSFRDTGELFF. In DNA, the CDR3 is TGTGCCAGCAGCTTCCGGGACACCGGGGAGCTGTTTTTT.

The V gene is TRBV5-4, the J gene TRBJ2-5, with TRBD2 matching 7 bases. Germline lookup yields CDR1 SGHNT and CDR2 YYREEE (reference sequence). V gave up 0 bases and J gave up 4 bases; unmatched junction bases: 9. The length of the CDR3 is 16 residues. The CDR3 reads CASSLEAGRFAETQYF. The CDR3 nucleotides read TGTGCCAGCAGCTTGGAAGCGGGGCGGTTTGCAGAGACCCAGTACTTC.

The chain uses TRBV5-1 and TRBJ2-7; D possibly corresponds to TRBD2 (6 bases). This CDR3 is 14 amino acids long. CDR1 is SGHRS, CDR2 YFSETQ, per germline. V lost 5 bases, J lost 5 bases, and 17 bases lay in between. CDR3: CASSQRVFSNEQYF. CDR3 coding DNA: TGCGCCAGCAGTCAGCGGGTATTCAGCAACGAGCAGTACTTC. The variable domain in full, with the rest retrieved from reference TRBV5-1 and TRBJ2-7, is KAGVTQTPRYLIKTRGQQVTLSCSPISGHRSVSWYQQTPGQGLQFLFEYFSETQRNKGNFPGRFSGRQFSNSRSEMNVSTLELGDSALYLCASSQRVFSNEQYFGPGTRLTVT.